The following is a TCR beta chain sequence with its context. The repertoire was sequenced with immunoSEQ multiplex PCR; TCRdb's copy has only in-frame clones and lacks some. This sample has 140,000 or so clones, with 87% found just once. This sample stems from a study of cytomegalovirus exposure and HLA in healthy donors. Germline values: CDR1 LNHDA, CDR2 SQIVND (reference sequence). V was cut by 5 bases and J by 0 bases, with 12 bases left in between. This CDR3 region has 15 residues. The TCR comes from a man in his late teens or twenties in good health and CMV-seropositive. The J gene is TRBJ2-3, the V gene TRBV19, with a tentative D call TRBD2 (6 bases). Material: PBMCs. The CDR3 reads CASSYGGASTDTQYF. CDR3 bases: TGTGCCAGTAGTTACGGGGGTGCTAGCACAGATACGCAGTATTTT.